This is a list of T cell receptor beta chains from one sample in a study of T cell responses to AZD1222 COVID-19 vaccine. Sequenced by immunoSEQ multiplex PCR; TCRdb stores in-frame clones only, minus some. This sample has roughly 89,000 clones; around nine tenths occur once, and the top ten carry roughly 4.8%. This specimen consisted of peripheral blood, obtained on day 0 of MenACWY control vaccination. All receptors come from an adult in good health. Each CDR3 is given with its conserved first and last residue. Fields, in order: D gene, clone size, V gene, J gene, CDR3 DNA, CDR3 protein. D genes are given only for firm matches. Part of the rows lack a size; the others show once, few, many or a class for expanded clones.

>-|-|TRBV19|TRBJ2-2
TGTGCCAGTAATCTGGGCAGGGGCCTTACCGGGGAGCTGTTTTTT
CASNLGRGLTGELFF
>TRBD1|-|TRBV2|TRBJ1-5
TGTGCCAGCGCGGGACAGGGGGCTTTAATTAGCAATCAGCCCCAGCATTTT
CASAGQGALISNQPQHF
>-|-|TRBV20-1|TRBJ1-3
TGCAGTGCTCAACAGGGAAACACCATATATTTT
CSAQQGNTIYF
>TRBD2|-|TRBV4-3|TRBJ2-3
TGCGCCAGCAGCGGACTAGATCCTACAGATACGCAGTATTTT
CASSGLDPTDTQYF
>TRBD1|-|TRBV7-2|TRBJ1-1
TGTGCCAGCAGCTTTACAGGGGGAAGGACTGAAGCTTTCTTT
CASSFTGGRTEAFF
>TRBD2|-|TRBV9|TRBJ2-7
TGTGCCAGCAGCGCGACTAGCGGGGTCTACGAGCAGTACTTC
CASSATSGVYEQYF
>-|-|TRBV5-1|TRBJ1-6
TGCGCCAGCAGCTTGGGGCAGGGAAATTCACCCCTCCACTTT
CASSLGQGNSPLHF
>-|-|TRBV30|TRBJ1-3
TGTGCCTGGAGTAGCTCTGGAAACACCATATATTTT
CAWSSSGNTIYF
>-|-|TRBV5-4|TRBJ1-1
TGTGCCAGCAGCTTGAATCTTCAGGCGATGAACACTGAAGCTTTCTTT
CASSLNLQAMNTEAFF
>-|-|TRBV4-3|TRBJ1-4
TGCGCCAGCAGCCAGCTAGACGGGAATGAGGAAAAACTGTTTTTT
CASSQLDGNEEKLFF
>-|medium-sized|TRBV4-1|TRBJ2-7
TGCGCCAGCAGCCATCCACGGTCCGGGACAAATCCCGAGCAGTACTTC
CASSHPRSGTNPEQYF
>-|-|TRBV15|TRBJ1-5
TGTGCCACCAGCAGAGGTTTCCGGGACACCCATAGCAATCAGCCCCAGCATTTT
CATSRGFRDTHSNQPQHF
>-|-|TRBV20-1|TRBJ1-3
TGCAGTGCTAGAGTGATAAAAGCCATATATTTT
CSARVIKAIYF
>-|-|TRBV6-5|TRBJ2-3
TGTGCCAGCAGCCGGGGCCAGAGCACAGATACGCAGTATTTT
CASSRGQSTDTQYF
>-|once|TRBV19|TRBJ2-7
TGTGCCAGTAGTATCAGGCTTTCCTACGAGCAGTACTTC
CASSIRLSYEQYF
>-|once|TRBV7-9|TRBJ1-3
TGTGCCAGCAGCTTTTCTACTCTCTCTGGAAACACCATATATTTT
CASSFSTLSGNTIYF
>TRBD2|-|TRBV7-2|TRBJ2-3
TGTGCCAGCAGCCTGACAAGGACTAGCGGACCCACAGATACGCAGTATTTT
CASSLTRTSGPTDTQYF
>-|once|TRBV3-1/TRBV3-2|TRBJ1-4
TGTGCCAGCAGCCGGGACGGCCAATGGGAAAAACTGTTTTTT
CASSRDGQWEKLFF
>-|once|TRBV30|TRBJ1-5
TGTGCCTGGGACAATAGCAATCAGCCCCAGCATTTT
CAWDNSNQPQHF
>TRBD2|-|TRBV28|TRBJ2-7
TGTGCCAGCATCGAGGGAGGGAGCTCCTACGAGCAGTACTTC
CASIEGGSSYEQYF
>-|-|TRBV20-1|TRBJ2-2
TGCAGTGCTAGTGGGCCCGGGGAGCTGTTTTTT
CSASGPGELFF
>TRBD2|-|TRBV11-2|TRBJ2-5
TGTGCCAGCAGCTTTAGCGGGTCGTACCAAGAGACCCAGTACTTC
CASSFSGSYQETQYF
>TRBD1|-|TRBV28|TRBJ1-5
TGTGCCAGCAGTTTTGGACAGGGCAATCAGCCCCAGCATTTT
CASSFGQGNQPQHF
>-|-|TRBV30|TRBJ1-2
TGTGCCTGGAGTCCTGGGCCCCAGACCTATGGCTACACCTTC
CAWSPGPQTYGYTF
>TRBD2|-|TRBV19|TRBJ2-1
TGTGCCAGTACCACTCTGGGCGGGGGGACCTACAATGAGCAGTTCTTC
CASTTLGGGTYNEQFF
>-|few|TRBV7-2|TRBJ1-2
TGTGCCAGCAGCTCAGACGGCCTCTATGGCTACACCTTC
CASSSDGLYGYTF
>TRBD1|few|TRBV7-2|TRBJ1-1
TGTGCCAGCAGCCCCCGGGACAGCCTTAGCGGCACTGAAGCTTTCTTT
CASSPRDSLSGTEAFF
>-|-|TRBV6-2/TRBV6-3|TRBJ1-1
TGTGCCAGCAGTTACTCAGGGTTGGGTGAAGCTTTCTTT
CASSYSGLGEAFF
>TRBD2|-|TRBV6-5|TRBJ2-7
TGTGCCAGCAGTCCACGACTAGCGGGAGGCTACGAGCAGTACTTC
CASSPRLAGGYEQYF
>-|few|TRBV5-1|TRBJ1-6
TGCGCCAGCAGCTTGGACAGGGTTAATTCACCCCTCCACTTT
CASSLDRVNSPLHF
>-|-|TRBV6-5|TRBJ2-7
TGTGCCAGCAACCTCGATCCCCTCTACGAGCAGTACTTC
CASNLDPLYEQYF
>TRBD1|few|TRBV28|TRBJ1-2
TGTGCCAGCAGTTTGTGGCACAGGGGGCAGGGTGGCTACACCTTC
CASSLWHRGQGGYTF
>TRBD1|-|TRBV7-9|TRBJ1-1
TGTGCCAGCAGCCCGACAGGGATCACTGAAGCTTTCTTT
CASSPTGITEAFF
>-|-|TRBV18|TRBJ1-1
TGTGCCAGCTCACCCCTTAACTTCCCGAACACTGAAGCTTTCTTT
CASSPLNFPNTEAFF
>-|-|TRBV7-9|TRBJ1-1
TGTGCCAGCAGCTTTGAGGGAGAACGGATTGAAGCTTTCTTT
CASSFEGERIEAFF
>-|once|TRBV3-1/TRBV3-2|TRBJ1-3
TGTGCCAGCAGCTATGGGGGGGGAAACACCATATATTTT
CASSYGGGNTIYF
>-|-|TRBV4-1|TRBJ2-5
TGCGCCAGCAGCCAAGTTACGGGCTTCCAAGAGACCCAGTACTTC
CASSQVTGFQETQYF
>-|-|TRBV18|TRBJ1-1
TGTGCCAGCTCACCAGAAAGACTGGGCACTGAAGCTTTCTTT
CASSPERLGTEAFF
>-|-|TRBV7-9|TRBJ2-7
TGTGCCAGCAGCCCTGCGAGGGACGAGCAGTACTTC
CASSPARDEQYF
>-|-|TRBV19|TRBJ2-7
TGTGCCAGTAGTTGGAGCCGGGCAGGGGACTCCTACGAGCAGTACTTC
CASSWSRAGDSYEQYF
>-|-|TRBV5-1|TRBJ2-2
TGCGCCAGCAGCTTGGGAGGAGGCCCTAACACCGGGGAGCTGTTTTTT
CASSLGGGPNTGELFF